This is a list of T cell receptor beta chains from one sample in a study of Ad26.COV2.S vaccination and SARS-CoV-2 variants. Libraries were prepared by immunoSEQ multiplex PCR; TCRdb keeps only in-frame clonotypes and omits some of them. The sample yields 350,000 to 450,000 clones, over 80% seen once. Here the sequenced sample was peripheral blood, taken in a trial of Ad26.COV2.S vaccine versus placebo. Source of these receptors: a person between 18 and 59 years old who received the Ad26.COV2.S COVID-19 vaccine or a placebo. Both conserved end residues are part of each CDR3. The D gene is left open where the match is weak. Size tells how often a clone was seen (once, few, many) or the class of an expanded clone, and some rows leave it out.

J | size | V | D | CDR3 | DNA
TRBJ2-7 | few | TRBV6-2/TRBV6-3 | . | CASSSIAIQRTRSYEQYF | TGTGCCAGCAGTTCCATCGCCATACAACGGACGCGATCCTACGAGCAGTACTTC
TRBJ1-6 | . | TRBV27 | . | CASSQQGSSPLHF | TGTGCCAGCAGTCAACAGGGTTCTTCACCCCTCCACTTT
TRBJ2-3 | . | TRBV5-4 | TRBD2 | CASSPGGLAGVADTQYF | TGTGCCAGCAGCCCTGGGGGACTAGCGGGGGTTGCAGATACGCAGTATTTT
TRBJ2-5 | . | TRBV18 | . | CANSRVDETQYF | TGTGCCAACAGCAGAGTTGACGAGACCCAGTACTTC
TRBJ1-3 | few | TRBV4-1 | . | CASSQGPTRDSGNTIYF | TGCGCCAGCAGCCAAGGACCCACCCGGGACTCAGGAAACACCATATATTTT
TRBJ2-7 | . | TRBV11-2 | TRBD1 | CASSQGQGPTYEQYF | TGTGCCAGCAGCCAGGGACAGGGGCCCACCTACGAGCAGTACTTC
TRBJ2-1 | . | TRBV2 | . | CASSEWGDRLHNEQFF | TGTGCCAGCAGTGAATGGGGGGACAGACTTCACAATGAGCAGTTCTTC
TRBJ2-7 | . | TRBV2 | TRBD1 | CASMDRNGYEQYF | TGTGCCAGCATGGACAGGAACGGCTACGAGCAGTACTTC
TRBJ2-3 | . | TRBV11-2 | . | CASSSGPWPTDTQYF | TGTGCCAGCAGCTCGGGACCTTGGCCAACAGATACGCAGTATTTT
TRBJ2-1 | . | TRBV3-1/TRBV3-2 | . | CASSQDLVNEQFF | TGTGCCAGCAGCCAAGATCTCGTCAATGAGCAGTTCTTC